The 24 T cell receptor beta chains below were found in one sample sequenced in a study of blood T cell repertoires in COVID-19. The protocol was immunoSEQ multiplex PCR, while the TCRdb copy is restricted to in-frame clones and leaves out a portion. The table lists under 85,000 clones, more than 70% of them singletons. Sequenced input: peripheral blood. The receptor set was obtained from a man aged 45-65 years with active COVID-19.

The chain joins TRBV12-5 to TRBJ1-4; unclear D gene. The CDR3 is 14 residues long. CDR1 and CDR2 (germline): LGHNT, FRNRAP. The V end lost 7 bases, the J end lost 7 bases, and 16 bases lay between the germline ends. The DNA of the CDR3 is TGTGCTAGTGCCAACCGCGGAGCTATTGAAAAACTGTTTTTT. This translates into CASANRGAIEKLFF. Supplemented by reference TRBV12-5 and TRBJ1-4, the full variable domain reads DARVTQTPRHKVTEMGQEVTMRCQPILGHNTVFWYRQTMMQGLELLAYFRNRAPLDDSGMPKDRFSAEMPDATLATLKIQPSEPRDSAVYFCASANRGAIEKLFFGSGTQLSVL.

The chain employs TRBV7-2 and TRBJ1-5; 12 bases map to TRBD1. Trimming at V came to 3 bases and at J to 7 bases, leaving 7 bases not matched to a gene. Germline CDR1 and CDR2: SGHTA and FQGNSA. This CDR3 spans 16 amino acids. In nucleotides, the CDR3 is TGTGCCAGCAGCTTCTCGGGGGGACAGGGGGCCCAGCCCCAGCATTTT. Protein: CASSFSGGQGAQPQHF.

This clone was picked up a small number of times. This chain uses TRBV5-1 with TRBJ1-2, with D possibly matching TRBD1 (5 bases). The germline gives CDR1 SGHRS, CDR2 YFSETQ. V lost 4 bases to trimming and J lost 8 bases, with 15 bases between them. The CDR3 extends over 13 amino acids. The CDR3 region is CASSPDTLLGYTF. As DNA, the CDR3 is TGCGCCAGCAGCCCGGACACGCTTTTGGGCTACACCTTC.

The V and J genes are TRBV29-1 and TRBJ1-2; 7 nucleotides align to TRBD1. V lost 8 bases, J lost 7 bases, and 13 bases stayed unmatched. CDR3 size: 13 residues. In germline, CDR1 is SQVTM, CDR2 ANQGSEA. CDR3 residues: CSLRRTGTPGYTF. The CDR3 nucleotides read TGCAGCCTCAGAAGGACAGGAACCCCTGGCTACACCTTC.

The V call is TRBV5-6, the J call TRBJ2-5; 8 bases are shared with TRBD1. Germline V gene sequence: CDR1 SGHDT, CDR2 YYEEEE. The CDR3 loop spans 16 amino acids. After removal of 4 bases from V and 4 bases from J, the junction contained 12 bases not matched to a gene. DNA for the CDR3: TGTGCCAGCAGCAGATTACAGGGGGATTACCCAGAGACCCAGTACTTC. Its protein is CASSRLQGDYPETQYF.

The chain joins TRBV30 to TRBJ2-1, with TRBD2 identical over 7 bases. V shed 3 bases and J 9 bases; nucleotides not matched to a gene: 11. CDR1 is GTSNPN and CDR2 is SVGIG in the germline V gene (reference sequence). This CDR3 spans 14 amino acids. In DNA, the CDR3 is TGTGCCTGGAGAAACGCGGGAGAAATGATTGAGCAGTTCTTC. Its translation is CAWRNAGEMIEQFF.

This rearrangement joins TRBV5-6 to TRBJ2-3; 8 bases match TRBD2. Germline V gene lookup returns CDR1 SGHDT and CDR2 YYEEEE. The V and J ends lost 4 bases and 2 bases, in that order; junction bases with no gene match: 9. CDR3 length equals 16 residues. CDR3 in amino acids: CASSPRGGETTDTQYF. CDR3 coding DNA: TGTGCCAGCAGCCCCCGGGGGGGGGAGACCACAGATACGCAGTATTTT.

The rearrangement joins TRBV11-2 to TRBJ2-1; D perhaps matches TRBD2 (5 bases). CDR1 and CDR2 from the germline V gene are SGHAT and FQNNGV. This CDR3 comprises 14 residues. The V end was cut by 4 bases, the J end by 10 bases, with 17 bases between. CDR3 protein: CASSSNGLAGEQFF. The CDR3 nucleotides are TGTGCCAGCAGCTCGAACGGGCTAGCTGGGGAGCAGTTCTTC.

The CDR3 loop reads CASSLGTSGGYNEQFF. The CDR3 nucleotides are TGTGCCAGCAGCTTAGGGACTAGCGGGGGATACAATGAGCAGTTCTTC. The gene calls are TRBV7-9 and TRBJ2-1, with 13 nucleotides matching TRBD2. Germline values: CDR1 SEHNR, CDR2 FQNEAQ (reference sequence). This CDR3 spans 16 amino acids. Trimming at V came to 1 base and at J to 4 bases, leaving 1 base not matched to a gene. Drawing the rest from reference TRBV7-9 and TRBJ2-1, the complete variable domain is DTGVSQNPRHKITKRGQNVTFRCDPISEHNRLYWYRQTLGQGPEFLTYFQNEAQLEKSRLLSDRFSAERPKGSFSTLEIQRTEQGDSAMYLCASSLGTSGGYNEQFFGPGTRLTVL.

The V call is TRBV6-2 or TRBV6-3, the J call TRBJ2-2; 8 bases agree with TRBD2. This CDR3 is built from 18 residues. The V and J ends lost 2 bases and 7 bases, in that order; junction bases with no gene match: 15. Germline V gene lookup returns CDR1 MNHEY and CDR2 SVGEGT. The CDR3 spells CASSYHQGSGSVIGELFF. The CDR3 DNA follows: TGTGCCAGCAGTTACCACCAGGGAAGCGGGAGTGTAATCGGGGAGCTGTTTTTT.

The V and J genes are TRBV6-1 and TRBJ1-2, with D possibly matching TRBD1 (6 bases). Germline V CDR1 and CDR2: MNHNS, SASEGT. This CDR3 is 15 amino acids long. V was pared by 1 base and J by 8 bases, with 17 bases between. The CDR3 coding sequence is TGTGCCAGCAGTGAAGTCGGAGCAGGGGCCGGCGGCTACACCTTC. Translation: CASSEVGAGAGGYTF.

The rearrangement joins TRBV27 to TRBJ2-5; possible D gene TRBD1, 6 bases. The CDR3 totals 12 residues. V lost 5 bases to trimming and J lost 4 bases, with 8 bases between them. CDR1 MNHEY and CDR2 SMNVEV come from the germline V gene (reference sequence). CDR3 sequence (DNA): TGTGCCAGCAGTCTGACAGGAGAGACCCAGTACTTC. It codes for CASSLTGETQYF.

This chain links TRBV2 with TRBJ2-1; 13 bases map to TRBD2. V lost 6 bases to trimming and J lost 6 bases; unmatched junction nucleotides: 5. The CDR3 is 15 amino acids. Germline V CDR1 and CDR2: SNHLY, FYNNEI. CDR3 in DNA: TGTGCCAGCAGGCCTACTAGCGGGGGGGCCAATGAGCAGTTCTTC. Translation: CASRPTSGGANEQFF.

The rearrangement joins TRBV6-5 to TRBJ2-7, with D possibly TRBD1 on 6 matching bases. CDR3 length: 14 amino acids. CDR1 is MNHEY, CDR2 SVGAGI, per germline. V was cut by 5 bases and J by 2 bases, with 13 bases left in between. In DNA, the CDR3 is TGTGCCAGCAGTCCACAGACAGGTGCCTACGAGCAGTACTTC. Its translation is CASSPQTGAYEQYF.

The J gene is TRBJ2-3, the V gene TRBV7-2; no reliable D call. CDR1 and CDR2 from the germline V gene are SGHTA and FQGNSA. The V and J ends lost 3 bases and 0 bases respectively, with 4 bases between them. The CDR3 covers 13 residues. CDR3 sequence (DNA): TGTGCCAGCAGCTTGGGCAGCACAGATACGCAGTATTTT. Protein product: CASSLGSTDTQYF.

The rearrangement links TRBV15 to TRBJ1-2; D may be TRBD1 (5 bases). Trimming shortened V by 5 bases and J by 4 bases, and 17 bases separated the two germline ends. Per the germline V gene, CDR1 is LNHNV and CDR2 is YYDKDF (reference sequence). This CDR3 has 15 amino acids. Here the CDR3 reads CATSSGGGKAYGYTF. As DNA, the CDR3 is TGTGCCACCAGCTCCGGGGGGGGGAAGGCCTATGGCTACACCTTC. Drawing the rest from reference TRBV15 and TRBJ1-2, the complete variable domain is DAMVIQNPRYQVTQFGKPVTLSCSQTLNHNVMYWYQQKSSQAPKLLFHYYDKDFNNEADTPDNFQSRRPNTSFCFLDIRSPGLGDTAMYLCATSSGGGKAYGYTFGSGTRLTVV.

The CDR3: CSVEGSGETYEQYF. The CDR3 DNA sequence: TGCAGCGTTGAGGGTAGCGGGGAAACCTACGAGCAGTACTTC. This chain connects TRBV29-1 to TRBJ2-7, with 8 bases matching TRBD2. The V segment lost 3 bases and the J segment 2 bases; nucleotides outside the gene matches: 6. The CDR3 runs 14 residues. CDR1 SQVTM and CDR2 ANQGSEA come from the germline V gene.

In its sample, this clone was seen a few times. The rearrangement links TRBV10-1 to TRBJ1-1; D is ambiguous. The germline V gene has CDR1 WNHNN and CDR2 SYGVQD (reference sequence). Trimming took off 6 bases at V and 4 bases at J, with 12 bases between the two ends. This CDR3 spans 13 amino acids. CDR3 sequence: CASSARSGTEAFF. As DNA, the CDR3 is TGCGCCAGCAGCGCCCGGAGCGGCACTGAAGCTTTCTTT.

Note on this clone: The identical CDR3 is also encoded by other nucleotide sequences in the sample. CDR3 coding DNA: TGTGCCAGCAGCGTAACCGGTGCGAACACTGAAGCTTTCTTT. It codes for CASSVTGANTEAFF. V and J are TRBV9 and TRBJ1-1; no clear D gene. V was trimmed by 1 base and J by 1 base, leaving 8 bases between them. Germline V lookup: CDR1 SGDLS, CDR2 YYNGEE. The CDR3 extends over 14 amino acids.

The rearrangement uses TRBV15 and TRBJ1-1; 7 nucleotides match TRBD1. Germline values: CDR1 LNHNV, CDR2 YYDKDF (reference sequence). The CDR3 contains 14 residues. Trimming removed 7 bases from V and 0 bases from J; junction bases left unmatched: 5. The CDR3 DNA sequence: TGTGCCACCACCCTCGACAGGGTGAACACTGAAGCTTTCTTT. This encodes CATTLDRVNTEAFF.

The rearrangement links TRBV3-1 (or the pseudogene TRBV3-2) to TRBJ2-2; 7 bases align to TRBD1. Germline CDR1 and CDR2: LGHDT and YNNKEL (reference sequence). The CDR3 loop spans 16 amino acids. V trimming: 4 bases; J trimming: 4 bases; junction bases outside the gene matches: 9. The CDR3 loop reads CASSPIDRETTGELFF. The CDR3 DNA follows: TGTGCCAGCAGCCCAATAGACAGGGAGACCACCGGGGAGCTGTTTTTT.

This clone was recorded a few times. The chain combines TRBV14 with TRBJ1-5, with D possibly being TRBD1 (6 bases). This CDR3 has 13 residues. V was shortened by 5 bases and J by 11 bases, with 16 bases between the two germline ends. Germline CDR1 is SGHDN and CDR2 is FVKESK. This CDR3 is CASSAYRESSQHF. The CDR3 DNA reads TGTGCCAGCAGCGCCTACAGGGAATCGTCCCAGCATTTT. Full variable domain (outside the CDR3, taken from reference TRBV14 and TRBJ1-5): EAGVTQFPSHSVIEKGQTVTLRCDPISGHDNLYWYRRVMGKEIKFLLHFVKESKQDESGMPNNRFLAERTGGTYSTLKVQPAELEDSGVYFCASSAYRESSQHFGDGTRLSIL.

The gene calls are TRBV5-1 and TRBJ1-5; D not resolved. Looked up from germline, CDR1 is SGHRS and CDR2 is YFSETQ. CDR3 length equals 15 residues. V lost 1 base and J lost 0, with 8 bases in between. CDR3: CASSLLPDSNQPQHF. The CDR3 DNA reads TGCGCCAGCAGCTTGTTGCCAGATAGCAATCAGCCCCAGCATTTT.

This sequence joins TRBV13 and TRBJ1-5, with TRBD1 identical over 8 bases. The CDR3 is made up of 15 amino acids. Germline V lookup: CDR1 PRHDT, CDR2 FYEKMQ (reference sequence). The ends lost 5 bases at V and 3 bases at J; junction bases unmatched: 6. The CDR3 DNA sequence: TGTGCCAGCAGCCTCCAGGGGGCATCCAATCAGCCCCAGCATTTT. It yields the protein CASSLQGASNQPQHF.